The 27 T cell receptor beta chains listed next were all sequenced from one sample in a study of T cells after yellow fever vaccination (dated by TCRdb to about 2019). This sample's treatment or condition label indicates: live attenuated yellow fever vaccine strain. Library preparation employed 5' RACE. Sequencer: Illumina NovaSeq 6000. TCRdb reprocessed the public reads (quality trimming at Q25 with fastp, clone calling with MiXCR) and kept in-frame beta chains. Records with the same CDR3 protein are collapsed into one entry carrying the most frequent genes and DNA. The sample table records 85,000 to 100,000 distinct CDR3 sequences; roughly 6% of these occur just once. The ten largest clones represent about 41% of the sample. Material: CD8+ T cells sorted from PBMCs, obtained 10 days after the yellow fever booster vaccination. Source of these receptors: a man younger than 35 who received the YFV17D yellow fever vaccine.

The V and J genes are TRBV4-1 and TRBJ1-5, with a tentative D call TRBD1 (6 bases). CDR1 and CDR2 from the germline V gene are MGHRA and YSYEKL. Deletions cut 0 bases from V and 3 bases from J, with 12 bases between. The CDR3 consists of 16 residues. CDR3: CASSQEEGGDNQPQHF. The CDR3 region has the DNA TGCGCCAGCAGCCAAGAGGAGGGGGGAGACAATCAGCCCCAGCATTTT.

This clonotype was observed a few times. V usage is TRBV5-6 and J usage is TRBJ1-6, with D perhaps TRBD1 (5 bases). V gave up 0 bases and J gave up 2 bases, with 6 bases separating them. CDR3 length equals 15 residues. Germline V CDR1 and CDR2: SGHDT, YYEEEE. The CDR3 region is CASSLGGPYNSPLHF. In DNA form, the CDR3 reads TGTGCCAGCAGCTTGGGGGGCCCCTATAATTCACCCCTCCACTTT. The full variable domain, rest sourced from reference TRBV5-6 and TRBJ1-6, is DAGVTQSPTHLIKTRGQQVTLRCSPKSGHDTVSWYQQALGQGPQFIFQYYEEEERQRGNFPDRFSGHQFPNYSSELNVNALLLGDSALYLCASSLGGPYNSPLHFGNGTRLTVT.

This clonotype was seen only a few times. The rearrangement joins TRBV7-8 to TRBJ1-1; no reliable D call. Germline V gives CDR1 SGHVS, CDR2 FQNEAQ. V was clipped by 1 base and J by 4 bases, with 19 bases between them. The CDR3 covers 17 residues. The CDR3 bases are TGTGCCAGCAGCTTAGGGCCGCGACTCTCACCGGGCACTGAAGCTTTCTTT. Translated: CASSLGPRLSPGTEAFF.

J is TRBJ2-2 and V is TRBV19; D is unresolved. Trimming cost V 5 bases and J 4 bases, with 14 bases left between them. Germline V gene sequence: CDR1 LNHDA, CDR2 SQIVND (reference sequence). The CDR3 runs to 15 residues. CDR3 sequence (DNA): TGTGCCAGTAGTCCGAGCCACCGATTCACCGGGGAGCTGTTTTTT. Its protein product is CASSPSHRFTGELFF.

This clonotype was picked up a small number of times. The chain carries TRBV5-1 and TRBJ1-2; a possible D gene is TRBD1 (6 bases). The V gene's germline CDR1 is SGHRS and CDR2 YFSETQ. V was pared by 3 bases and J by 3 bases, with 18 bases between. This CDR3 region has 16 residues. CDR3 bases: TGCGCCAGCAGCTCAGGGGTTAGCGAAATTGACTATGGCTACACCTTC. It encodes CASSSGVSEIDYGYTF. The full variable domain, its missing parts supplied by reference TRBV5-1 and TRBJ1-2, is KAGVTQTPRYLIKTRGQQVTLSCSPISGHRSVSWYQQTPGQGLQFLFEYFSETQRNKGNFPGRFSGRQFSNSRSEMNVSTLELGDSALYLCASSSGVSEIDYGYTFGSGTRLTVV.

There are many counts of this clonotype. This chain links TRBV4-1 with TRBJ2-7, with 7 nucleotides matching TRBD1. The CDR3 covers 14 residues. The germline V gene encodes CDR1 MGHRA and CDR2 YSYEKL. V lost 1 base to trimming and J lost 0 bases; unmatched junction nucleotides: 0. CDR3 nucleotide sequence: TGCGCCAGCAGCCAAGGGGACAGCTCCTACGAGCAGTACTTC. It translates to CASSQGDSSYEQYF.

The chain joins TRBV10-2 to TRBJ1-5; D is uncertain. V was trimmed by 5 bases and J by 13 bases, leaving 18 bases between them. The CDR3 is 13 amino acids. Germline V gene data show CDR1 as WSHSY and CDR2 as SAAADI. DNA for the CDR3: TGCGCCAGCAGTACCCTCGTGGAGTCTCCTCAGCATTTT. Translation gives CASSTLVESPQHF.

This clonotype was picked up a small number of times. The V call is TRBV12-3 or TRBV12-4, the J call TRBJ1-2, with a possible D match to TRBD1 (6 bases). Between the trimmed V and J ends, which lost 6 bases and 4 bases, there was a span of 18 bases. The CDR3 is 15 residues long. The CDR3 region is CASSPGEGGTYGYTF. The CDR3 nucleotides read TGTGCCAGCAGCCCCGGAGAGGGGGGGACCTATGGCTACACCTTC.

This clonotype came up a few times. The V and J genes are TRBV12-3 or TRBV12-4 and TRBJ1-2; D perhaps matches TRBD1 (5 bases). This CDR3 spans 15 amino acids. V gave up 2 bases and J gave up 10 bases, with 20 bases separating them. Here the CDR3 reads CASSLKPGNYELYTF. The CDR3 coding sequence is TGTGCCAGCAGTTTAAAGCCAGGGAACTATGAACTCTACACCTTC.

This clonotype was seen at least ten times. The J gene is TRBJ2-7, the V gene TRBV12-3 or TRBV12-4; tentatively, D is TRBD1 or TRBD2 (5 bases each). This CDR3 comprises 11 residues. V was shortened by 8 bases and J by 6 bases, with 11 bases between the two germline ends. CDR3 bases: TGTGCCAGCGGGGGTTCTCTCGAGCAGTACTTC. Its protein product is CASGGSLEQYF.

The genes are TRBV5-4 and TRBJ2-1; unclear D gene. This CDR3 is built from 12 residues. Germline values: CDR1 SGHNT, CDR2 YYREEE (reference sequence). V lost 0 bases, J lost 10 bases, and 8 bases lay in between. The CDR3 DNA reads as TGTGCCAGCAGCTTGGAAGTGAACGAGCAGTTCTTC. Translation: CASSLEVNEQFF.

This clonotype was counted a few times. The chain carries TRBV7-9 and TRBJ2-3; D is unresolved. The length of the CDR3 is 12 residues. Germline values: CDR1 SEHNR, CDR2 FQNEAQ (reference sequence). Trimming removed 3 bases at V and 10 bases at J, with 11 bases between. This chain's CDR3 is CASSFVGHSQYF. CDR3 DNA: TGTGCCAGCAGCTTCGTCGGCCACTCGCAGTATTTT.

This clonotype appeared a few times. The CDR3 DNA is TGTGCCAGCAGTCCCCTCCCCGGGGCCGGCACCGGGGAGCTGTTTTTT. Translated: CASSPLPGAGTGELFF. The V gene is TRBV27, the J gene TRBJ2-2; either TRBD1 or TRBD2 may supply D (5 bases each). Trimming left V 5 bases short and J 4 bases short, with 17 bases between. The CDR3 is 16 amino acids. Germline loops: CDR1 MNHEY, CDR2 SMNVEV (reference sequence).

This clonotype was counted ten times or more. The chain has TRBV12-3 or TRBV12-4 and TRBJ2-5; D gene unclear. Trimming removed 6 bases from V and 4 bases from J, with 9 bases in between. This CDR3 has 12 amino acids. The CDR3 DNA follows: TGTGCCAGCAGCTCTGGGTCAGAGACCCAGTACTTC. This gives the protein CASSSGSETQYF.

The V and J genes are TRBV4-3 and TRBJ2-1; 10 bases map to TRBD1. Per the germline V gene, CDR1 is LGHNA and CDR2 is YSLEER. The J segment lost 8 bases and the V segment lost 4 bases, leaving 11 bases of the junction unmatched. The CDR3 has 16 residues. CDR3 region: CASSPIPGQGFYEQFF. As DNA, the CDR3 is TGCGCCAGCAGCCCAATACCGGGACAGGGGTTCTATGAGCAGTTCTTC.

This clonotype was seen a handful of times. The chain links TRBV24-1 to TRBJ2-1; either TRBD1 or TRBD2 may fit D (5 bases each). CDR1 and CDR2 from the germline V gene are KGHDR and SFDVKD. The CDR3 extends over 13 amino acids. V was pared by 9 bases and J by 8 bases, with 16 bases between. CDR3 sequence (DNA): TGTGCCACCCAGAGGGGAAAATCCCATGAGCAGTTCTTC. Encoded protein: CATQRGKSHEQFF.

This clonotype was observed a few times. The chain employs TRBV29-1 and TRBJ2-5; D unclear. The V gene lost 7 bases and the J gene lost 5 bases, with 17 bases spanning the gap. The CDR3 sequence is 13 residues long. CDR1 is SQVTM, CDR2 ANQGSEA, per germline. CDR3 protein: CSARSGVVETQYF. In nucleotides, the CDR3 is TGCAGCGCCAGGTCTGGGGTCGTGGAGACCCAGTACTTC.

Only a few counts were recorded for this clonotype. The rearrangement links TRBV6-2 or TRBV6-3 to TRBJ1-2, with 8 bases lining up with TRBD1. The germline V gene has CDR1 MNHEY and CDR2 SVGEGT. Germline trimming cut 4 bases from V and 7 bases from J; bases unmatched to any gene: 11. The length of the CDR3 is 15 residues. The CDR3 is CASSSDRESLRGYTF. The DNA of the CDR3 is TGTGCCAGCAGTTCGGACAGGGAATCATTGCGTGGCTACACCTTC.

This clonotype was detected only a few times. The V gene is TRBV15, the J gene TRBJ2-5; 11 nucleotides align to TRBD2. Trimming removed 5 bases from V and 4 bases from J; junction bases left unmatched: 3. The germline gives CDR1 LNHNV, CDR2 YYDKDF (reference sequence). The CDR3 consists of 14 residues. CDR3 DNA: TGTGCCACCAGCGCTAGCGGGGGGCCAGAGACCCAGTACTTC. It specifies CATSASGGPETQYF.

This clonotype was observed at least ten times. The V call is TRBV12-3 or TRBV12-4, the J call TRBJ1-1; tentative D call: TRBD1 (5 bases). The V end lost 5 bases, the J end lost 5 bases, and 12 bases lay between the germline ends. This CDR3 has 13 residues. The CDR3 region is CASSARGGTEAFF. DNA of the CDR3: TGTGCCAGCAGTGCTAGGGGTGGAACTGAAGCTTTCTTT.

The chain carries TRBV10-1 and TRBJ2-5; 9 bases are shared with TRBD1. Germline-derived CDR1 and CDR2 are WNHNN and SYGVQD (reference sequence). Trimming at V came to 3 bases and at J to 4 bases, leaving 3 bases not matched to a gene. This CDR3 comprises 14 residues. CDR3 bases: TGCGCCAGCAGTGAAGGGACAGGGTTAGAGACCCAGTACTTC. Encoded protein: CASSEGTGLETQYF.

This clonotype was seen repeatedly, ten times or more. This chain joins TRBV12-3 or TRBV12-4 and TRBJ2-1; tentative D call: TRBD1 (6 bases). The CDR3 runs 14 residues. The V end lost 6 bases, the J end lost 6 bases, and 15 bases lay between the germline ends. The CDR3 DNA is TGTGCCAGCAGCCCCGATGGGGGCCGCAATGAGCAGTTCTTC. It yields the protein CASSPDGGRNEQFF.

The chain links TRBV29-1 to TRBJ1-2, with 7 positions matching TRBD1. V lost 4 bases, J lost 5 bases, and 7 bases stayed unmatched. CDR1 and CDR2 from the germline V gene are SQVTM and ANQGSEA. The CDR3 contains 13 residues. The CDR3 DNA is TGCAGCGTTGTAGCCGACAGGGTTTATGGCTACACCTTC. This translates into CSVVADRVYGYTF. The whole variable domain, remainder taken from reference TRBV29-1 and TRBJ1-2, is SAVISQKPSRDICQRGTSLTIQCQVDSQVTMMFWYRQQPGQSLTLIATANQGSEATYESGFVIDKFPISRPNLTFSTLTVSNMSPEDSSIYLCSVVADRVYGYTFGSGTRLTVV.

The chain carries TRBV7-9 and TRBJ1-1; 10 nucleotides align to TRBD1. Unmatched junction bases numbered 5, after V lost 5 bases and J lost 2 bases. This CDR3 is built from 15 residues. Germline CDR1 is SEHNR and CDR2 is FQNEAQ (reference sequence). CDR3 sequence: CASSPPTGGNTEAFF. CDR3 sequence (DNA): TGTGCCAGCAGCCCACCGACAGGGGGCAACACTGAAGCTTTCTTT.

V usage is TRBV29-1 and J usage is TRBJ2-7; weak D call: TRBD2 (5 bases). Germline CDR1 SQVTM, CDR2 ANQGSEA. The CDR3 loop spans 13 amino acids. The V gene lost 0 bases and the J gene lost 2 bases, with 8 bases spanning the gap. CDR3 in DNA: TGCAGCGTTGAAGAACCGGGAACCTACGAGCAGTACTTC. Protein: CSVEEPGTYEQYF.

The chain links TRBV6-5 to TRBJ1-5; TRBD1 might be the D (6 bases). Germline CDR1 reads MNHEY; CDR2 reads SVGAGI. The CDR3 runs to 16 residues. Trimming stripped 9 bases from V and 4 bases from J, with 22 bases between. The CDR3 sequence is CASKPVGGANNQPQHF. Written as DNA, the CDR3 is TGTGCCAGTAAACCGGTCGGGGGGGCCAATAATCAGCCCCAGCATTTT.

This clonotype was detected ten times or more. The CDR3: CASSSAGPRTAFF. The CDR3, as DNA: TGTGCCAGCAGTTCGGCGGGCCCCCGGACGGCTTTCTTT. V usage is TRBV12-3 or TRBV12-4 and J usage is TRBJ1-1; D not resolved. Trimming left V 4 bases short and J 11 bases short, with 17 bases between. This CDR3 contains 13 residues.